The entry below describes one TCR beta chain. The target antigen is unknown. The entry originates in a study of shared clonotypes between healthy human individuals. Overall study results and limits: Naive CD4 clonotypes were shared across several donors at approximately 5.3%. Sharing of clonotypes among donors was expected to vary with sequencing depth.

The table came from immunoSEQ multiplex PCR; TCRdb's copy has only in-frame clones and leaves some out. The table includes about 2,500,000 clones, approximately 90% detected once. Sequencing input: naive CD4+ T cells sorted from blood. Subset reported: CD45RA+ positively selected. This receptor was identified in a man aged 18-30 years in good health.

The CDR3: CASSFYSGSGNTIYF. The CDR3 DNA is TGCGCCAGCAGCTTTTATTCGGGGAGTGGAAACACCATATATTTT. The V and J genes are TRBV5-1 and TRBJ1-3; D ambiguous. Trimming removed 2 bases at V and 3 bases at J, with 12 bases between. Per the germline V gene, CDR1 is SGHRS and CDR2 is YFSETQ. The CDR3 spans 15 residues.